The entry below gives a single T cell receptor beta chain sequence along with its context. The entry originates in a study of T cells in Graves' hyperthyroidism and ophthalmopathy. RNA transcripts served as the template for amplifying TCR beta CDR3 regions. The study used the HTBI primer set for a first-round RT-PCR of the TCR CDR3. One entry per CDR3 protein results from TCRdb running MiXCR on the multiplex PCR reads. The data show around 760,000 distinct CDR3 sequences, under 45% seen once. V lost 5 bases and J 3 bases, leaving 16 bases between the germline ends. This CDR3 comprises 16 residues. CDR1 is SGHAT, CDR2 FQNNGV, per germline. Hyperthyroidism patients were newly diagnosed, had disease duration under 2 months, and were aged 18 to 65 years.

The V call is TRBV11-2, the J call TRBJ1-4; D might be TRBD1 (5 bases). Sequencing was performed on blood. The receptor comes from a middle-aged woman with Graves' hyperthyroidism. The CDR3 DNA is TGTGCCAGCAGCCCAAACCTCGGGGCTGCTAATGAAAAACTGTTTTTT. It encodes CASSPNLGAANEKLFF.